The next 14 T cell receptor beta chains were all read from a single sample in a study of control samples from healthy donors and cancer patients. Method: immunoSEQ multiplex PCR; TCRdb's copy keeps in-frame clones and lacks some. The table includes 40,000 to 55,000 clones, 70% to 90% detected once. The specimen sequenced was PBMCs. The receptors were gathered from an older woman with lung cancer.

This sequence joins TRBV19 and TRBJ1-5; D remains unclear. Germline V gene lookup returns CDR1 LNHDA and CDR2 SQIVND (reference sequence). This CDR3 is 13 amino acids long. V lost 5 bases and J lost 7, with 12 bases in between. The CDR3 is CASSWAGPQPQHF. The CDR3 nucleotides are TGTGCCAGTAGTTGGGCCGGCCCCCAGCCCCAGCATTTT.

The count of this clone is one. The CDR3 loop is CASSPLIGPYEQYF. CDR3 in DNA: TGTGCCAGCAGCCCTCTGATTGGGCCCTACGAGCAGTACTTC. This rearrangement joins TRBV5-5 to TRBJ2-7, with D uncertain. Between the trimmed V and J ends, which lost 4 bases and 2 bases, there was a span of 13 bases. CDR1 and CDR2 from the germline V gene are SGHKS and YYEKEE (reference sequence). The CDR3 extends over 14 amino acids.

The rearrangement joins TRBV5-1 to TRBJ2-1; a possible D gene is TRBD1 (6 bases). The CDR3 runs 11 residues. V lost 7 bases and J 6 bases, leaving 8 bases between the germline ends. CDR1 and CDR2 (germline): SGHRS, YFSETQ. Written as DNA, the CDR3 is TGCGCCAGCCGGACAGCCAATGAGCAGTTCTTC. It yields the protein CASRTANEQFF.

The rearrangement links TRBV15 to TRBJ2-1; 9 bases align to TRBD2. The germline V gene has CDR1 LNHNV and CDR2 YYDKDF (reference sequence). V lost 4 bases and J lost 6; bases outside the gene matches: 13. This CDR3 region has 17 residues. The CDR3 bases are TGTGCCACCAGCACAAAGACCCCGGGACTAGCTGCCAATGAGCAGTTCTTC. As protein: CATSTKTPGLAANEQFF.

This clone came up once. The chain links TRBV9 to TRBJ2-1; TRBD2 matches 9 bases. This CDR3 spans 15 amino acids. After removal of 3 bases from V and 9 bases from J, the junction contained 10 bases not matched to a gene. The V gene's germline CDR1 is SGDLS and CDR2 YYNGEE. The CDR3 region is CASSAGTSIGGEQFF. CDR3 nucleotide sequence: TGTGCCAGCAGCGCGGGGACTAGCATAGGAGGTGAGCAGTTCTTC.

V usage is TRBV14 and J usage is TRBJ2-1, with unresolved D. V was cut by 4 bases and J by 1 base, with 17 bases left in between. The CDR3 runs to 17 residues. Germline loops: CDR1 SGHDN, CDR2 FVKESK. CDR3 coding DNA: TGTGCCAGCAGCCCGAGTTCATCCGCAGGATCCTACAATGAGCAGTTCTTC. This translates into CASSPSSSAGSYNEQFF.

The chain links TRBV30 to TRBJ1-6, with 9 bases lining up with TRBD1. Germline trimming cut 2 bases from V and 9 bases from J; bases unmatched to any gene: 5. The CDR3 is 14 amino acids. Germline V gene lookup returns CDR1 GTSNPN and CDR2 SVGIG (reference sequence). In nucleotides, the CDR3 is TGTGCCTGGAGTCGGGGACAGGGTGGTTCACCCCTCCACTTT. Its protein product is CAWSRGQGGSPLHF.

This sequence joins TRBV9 and TRBJ2-5; TRBD1 agrees at 8 bases. Germline lookup yields CDR1 SGDLS and CDR2 YYNGEE. The CDR3 runs to 13 residues. J gave up 4 bases and V 4 bases, and 3 bases lay outside the gene matches. CDR3 coding DNA: TGTGCCAGCAGCTTCGGACAGGGAGAGACCCAGTACTTC. The encoded protein is CASSFGQGETQYF.

This clone was counted between two and nine times. V and J are TRBV18 and TRBJ2-2; D is uncertain. Germline CDR1 reads KGHSH; CDR2 reads LQKENI. Trimming took off 6 bases at V and 0 bases at J, with 17 bases between the two ends. This CDR3 is built from 17 residues. The CDR3 nucleotides are TGTGCCAGCTCTTCCCTTAGCAGTTACGCGAACACCGGGGAGCTGTTTTTT. Protein product: CASSSLSSYANTGELFF.

V gene TRBV25-1 combines with J gene TRBJ2-2; the match to TRBD2 covers 11 bases. J lost 1 base, V lost 8 bases, and 3 bases had no gene match. This CDR3 contains 15 residues. In germline, CDR1 is MGHDK, CDR2 SYGVNS. The CDR3 is CASYGTSGNTGELFF. CDR3 sequence (DNA): TGTGCCAGCTACGGGACTAGCGGGAACACCGGGGAGCTGTTTTTT. The whole variable domain, remainder taken from reference TRBV25-1 and TRBJ2-2, is EADIYQTPRYLVIGTGKKITLECSQTMGHDKMYWYQQDPGMELHLIHYSYGVNSTEKGDLSSESTVSRIRTEHFPLTLESARPSHTSQYLCASYGTSGNTGELFFGEGSRLTVL.

The V call is TRBV6-5, the J call TRBJ2-7; D possibly corresponds to TRBD2 (6 bases). V lost 6 bases to trimming and J lost 0 bases, with 18 bases between them. CDR1 and CDR2 from the germline V gene are MNHEY and SVGAGI. This CDR3 contains 16 residues. The CDR3 loop is CASSYVGDGGSYEQYF. DNA of the CDR3: TGTGCCAGCAGCTACGTTGGGGACGGGGGCTCCTACGAGCAGTACTTC.

This clone turned up a few times. The chain combines TRBV16 with TRBJ2-4; tentative D call: TRBD2 (5 bases). This CDR3 comprises 15 residues. V was pared by 2 bases and J by 6 bases, with 14 bases between. Germline loops: CDR1 KGHSY, CDR2 FQNENV. CDR3 region: CASSQNRDPGNIQYF. The CDR3 nucleotides are TGTGCCAGCAGCCAAAACCGGGATCCAGGAAACATTCAGTACTTC.

The table lists this clone with a count of one. Other DNA variants within this sample encode the same CDR3. The chain links TRBV9 to TRBJ1-2; D not certain. CDR1 SGDLS and CDR2 YYNGEE come from the germline V gene. The V end was cut by 1 base, the J end by 4 bases, with 8 bases between. This CDR3 region has 13 residues. This chain's CDR3 is CASSVHSLYGYTF. CDR3 bases: TGTGCCAGCAGCGTACATAGTCTCTATGGCTACACCTTC.

In this sample, this clone turned up a few times. V and J are TRBV7-9 and TRBJ2-1; TRBD2 agrees at 13 bases. Trimming at V came to 1 base and at J to 1 base, leaving 4 bases not matched to a gene. The CDR3 is 18 residues long. Germline assignment: CDR1 SEHNR and CDR2 FQNEAQ (reference sequence). The CDR3 region is CASSLGGTSGESYNEQFF. Here the CDR3 DNA reads TGTGCCAGCAGCTTAGGTGGGACTAGCGGGGAGTCCTACAATGAGCAGTTCTTC.